This record concerns one TCR beta chain sequence. The record originates from a study of blood T cell repertoires in COVID-19. Measured with immunoSEQ multiplex PCR; TCRdb has only the in-frame clones, and not every one. The data hold over 50,000 clones, with about 90% observed a single time. The V and J ends lost 1 base and 2 bases respectively, with 9 bases between them. The germline CDR1 and CDR2 sequences are SGHTA and FQGNSA. This CDR3 contains 14 residues. The chain uses TRBV7-2 and TRBJ2-7, with D hard to call. The TCR comes from a man in his fifties with active COVID-19. The sample taken for sequencing was peripheral blood. CDR3 DNA sequence: TGTGCCAGCAGCTTAGGTGTGGCAACCTACGAGCAGTACTTC. Its protein is CASSLGVATYEQYF.